Following are 9 T cell receptor beta chains from one sample sequenced in a study of monozygotic twins with inflammatory bowel disease (dated by TCRdb to between 2019 and 2020). The library came from 5' RACE. The reads were generated on an Illumina HiSeq 2500. After TCRdb reprocessed the reads, each CDR3 protein sequence was kept as one row, without DNA. The table kept for this sample lists tens of thousands of distinct CDR3 sequences. Clones ranked in the top ten supply 7.4% of the sample. The sample comprised blood. These TCRs come from a human donor with ulcerative colitis or Crohn's disease, or a healthy co-twin of an affected twin (not recorded which).

The rearrangement joins TRBV5-1 to TRBJ1-1; TCRdb picks TRBD1, but there is no DNA to check that call. Germline V gene lookup returns CDR1 SGHRS and CDR2 YFSETQ. This CDR3 contains 16 residues. The CDR3 here is CASRLRGTGDDTEAFF.

The chain has TRBV20-1 and TRBJ1-5; with no DNA, the TCRdb D assignment of TRBD1 cannot be verified. The CDR3 has 16 amino acids. The germline CDR1 and CDR2 sequences are DFQATT and SNEGSKA (reference sequence). The CDR3 loop is CSARPPQGVSNQPQHF.

The chain is built from TRBV2 and TRBJ1-6; lacking DNA, the TRBD1 call made by TCRdb goes unchecked. Germline lookup yields CDR1 SNHLY and CDR2 FYNNEI. The CDR3 runs 14 residues. The CDR3 region is CASSGRGANSPLHF.

The gene calls are TRBV5-5 and TRBJ1-4; absent DNA, TCRdb's TRBD1 call cannot be checked. This CDR3 contains 18 residues. Germline CDR1 and CDR2: SGHKS and YYEKEE (reference sequence). CDR3 sequence reads: CAGSWGVGQGASNEKLFF.

The rearrangement links TRBV6-5 to TRBJ1-5. The CDR3 has 15 amino acids. Germline V gene lookup returns CDR1 MNHEY and CDR2 SVGAGI. This CDR3 is CASSYGRARNQPQHF.

This chain connects TRBV29-1 to TRBJ2-7; TCRdb selects TRBD1, and the lack of DNA leaves this call unchecked. The germline CDR1 and CDR2 sequences are SQVTM and ANQGSEA. The CDR3 sequence is 15 residues long. CDR3 residues: CSVEFAGTGRDEQYF.

The V gene is TRBV5-1, the J gene TRBJ2-5; lacking DNA, the TRBD1 call made by TCRdb goes unchecked. The CDR3 is 16 amino acids. Germline V gene sequence: CDR1 SGHRS, CDR2 YFSETQ. This chain's CDR3 is CASSSLEQGAGETQYF.

This chain links TRBV5-6 with TRBJ1-2; TCRdb's D call of TRBD1 is untestable without DNA. The CDR3 loop spans 14 amino acids. Germline lookup yields CDR1 SGHDT and CDR2 YYEEEE. The CDR3 spells CASSLDGGTYGYTF.

The chain has TRBV11-1 and TRBJ2-1. Germline V CDR1 and CDR2: SGHAT, FQDESV (reference sequence). The CDR3 runs to 11 residues. This CDR3 is CASSPLTEQFF.